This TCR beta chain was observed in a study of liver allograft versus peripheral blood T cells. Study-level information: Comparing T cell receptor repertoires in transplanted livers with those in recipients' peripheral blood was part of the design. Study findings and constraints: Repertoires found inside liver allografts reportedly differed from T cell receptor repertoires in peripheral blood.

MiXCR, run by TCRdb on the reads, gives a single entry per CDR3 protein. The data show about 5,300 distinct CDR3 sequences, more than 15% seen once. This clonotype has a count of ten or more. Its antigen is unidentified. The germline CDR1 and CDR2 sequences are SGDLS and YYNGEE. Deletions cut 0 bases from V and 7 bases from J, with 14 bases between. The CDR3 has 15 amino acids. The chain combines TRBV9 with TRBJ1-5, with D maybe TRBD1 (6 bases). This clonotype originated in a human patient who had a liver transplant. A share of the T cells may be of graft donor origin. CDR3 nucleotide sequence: TGTGCCAGCAGCGTAGGGGGGGGCCCCAGGCAGCCCCAGCATTTT. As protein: CASSVGGGPRQPQHF.